The T cell receptor (beta chain) described here comes from a study of graft-versus-host responses after intestinal transplantation. The protocol was immunoSEQ multiplex PCR, while the TCRdb copy is restricted to in-frame clones and leaves out a portion. The table includes around 99,000 clones, roughly 91% detected once. Germline-derived CDR1 and CDR2 are LGHNA and YSLEER. There are 17 residues in the CDR3. The V end lost 4 bases, the J end lost 0 bases, and 18 bases lay between the germline ends. As for this clone: Its cognate antigen is unknown.

J is TRBJ2-5 and V is TRBV4-3, with D maybe TRBD1 (5 bases). The sequencing used unstimulated CD8+ T cells sorted from spleen or lymph node cells, collected before intestinal transplant. This TCR was sampled from a human donor who received an intestinal transplant. CDR3 amino acids: CASSLRVSRAYQETQYF. CDR3 in DNA: TGCGCCAGCAGCCTAAGGGTGAGCAGGGCCTACCAAGAGACCCAGTACTTC.